The 22 T cell receptor beta chains below were found in one sample sequenced in a study of shared clonotypes between healthy human individuals (dated by TCRdb to the early 2020s). Libraries were built with the immunoSEQ multiplex PCR assay. Drawn from immuneACCESS, this table holds only the in-frame rearrangements with V and J called that TCRdb kept. Clones are partly lost; checked studies trace under half to an unresolved V gene and leave the rest unexplained. This sample holds approximately 2,000,000 clones; roughly 92% were observed only once. Approximately 0.39% of the sample is in the top ten clones. The sequencing input was naive CD4+ T cells from PBMCs. The label giving this sample's cell subset or site can be read as: CD45RA+ positively selected. The receptors derive from a man in his late teens or twenties in good health. Some clones in this sample may be carry-over from other donors' samples.

The genes are TRBV9 and TRBJ2-4, with TRBD2 identical over 12 bases. The V segment lost 3 bases and the J segment 6 bases; nucleotides outside the gene matches: 4. CDR1 and CDR2 from the germline V gene are SGDLS and YYNGEE. This CDR3 comprises 15 residues. Here the CDR3 DNA reads TGTGCCAGCAGCGCCCAGGGACTAGCGGGAAACATTCAGTACTTC. This encodes CASSAQGLAGNIQYF. Supplemented by reference TRBV9 and TRBJ2-4, the full variable domain reads DSGVTQTPKHLITATGQRVTLRCSPRSGDLSVYWYQQSLDQGLQFLIQYYNGEERAKGNILERFSAQQFPDLHSELNLSSLELGDSALYFCASSAQGLAGNIQYFGAGTRLSVL.

The V gene is TRBV27, the J gene TRBJ2-3; TRBD1 matches 7 bases. Germline CDR1 is MNHEY and CDR2 is SMNVEV (reference sequence). This CDR3 has 16 residues. The V gene end was trimmed by 4 bases and the J gene end by 3 bases; junction bases not matched to a gene: 10. The CDR3 coding sequence is TGTGCCAGCAGTTCCCGAGGACAGGTTAGGACAGATACGCAGTATTTT. It encodes CASSSRGQVRTDTQYF.

The rearrangement links TRBV5-8 to TRBJ2-7; D unclear. V was cut by 4 bases and J by 2 bases, with 7 bases left in between. The CDR3 consists of 12 residues. Germline V gene data show CDR1 as SGHTS and CDR2 as YDEGEE. Written as DNA, the CDR3 is TGTGCCAGCAGCCCGCGGCCCTACGAGCAGTACTTC. This translates into CASSPRPYEQYF.

The V gene is TRBV5-1, the J gene TRBJ2-2; D might be TRBD2 (5 bases). The CDR3 runs 15 residues. Germline CDR1 and CDR2: SGHRS and YFSETQ. Between the trimmed V and J ends, which lost 1 base and 4 bases, there was a span of 11 bases. CDR3 protein: CASSLLRAGTGELFF. The CDR3 DNA sequence: TGCGCCAGCAGCTTGCTAAGGGCGGGCACCGGGGAGCTGTTTTTT.

The gene calls are TRBV5-1 and TRBJ2-7; 10 bases map to TRBD2. The germline CDR1 and CDR2 sequences are SGHRS and YFSETQ. The ends lost 0 bases at V and 5 bases at J; junction bases unmatched: 5. The CDR3 contains 15 residues. CDR3 sequence reads: CASSLEIAGGNEQYF. In DNA, the CDR3 is TGCGCCAGCAGCTTGGAGATAGCGGGAGGTAACGAGCAGTACTTC.

The chain joins TRBV7-2 to TRBJ2-7; D not resolved. The germline CDR1 and CDR2 sequences are SGHTA and FQGNSA. The length of the CDR3 is 14 residues. The V and J ends lost 4 bases and 2 bases respectively, with 12 bases between them. The DNA for the CDR3 is TGTGCCAGCAGCTCTAGTCACAGAACCTACGAGCAGTACTTC. This sequence encodes CASSSSHRTYEQYF.

The chain employs TRBV10-3 and TRBJ2-5; D possibly uses TRBD1 or TRBD2 (5 bases each). The CDR3 has 18 amino acids. The V and J ends lost 2 bases and 5 bases respectively, with 24 bases between them. The germline V gene encodes CDR1 ENHRY and CDR2 SYGVKD. CDR3 region: CAISETTPGQGLKETQYF. CDR3 sequence (DNA): TGTGCCATCAGTGAGACGACTCCGGGGCAGGGATTGAAGGAGACCCAGTACTTC.

In regard to this clone: This same CDR3 is encoded by further DNA sequences in the sample. This chain links TRBV18 with TRBJ1-4, with TRBD1 matching over 7 bases. There are 15 residues in the CDR3. J gave up 3 bases and V 6 bases, and 7 bases lay outside the gene matches. Germline CDR1 KGHSH, CDR2 LQKENI. This CDR3 is CASSPLRGPNEKLFF. CDR3 bases: TGTGCCAGCTCGCCATTGAGGGGGCCTAATGAAAAACTGTTTTTT.

The genes are TRBV7-9 and TRBJ2-7, with 9 bases matching TRBD2. The junction had 16 bases not matched to a gene; V was cut back by 3 bases and J by 4 bases. In germline, CDR1 is SEHNR, CDR2 FQNEAQ (reference sequence). The CDR3 has 18 amino acids. The CDR3 is CASSLPPGAGGRAYEQYF. The DNA for the CDR3 is TGTGCCAGCAGCTTGCCCCCGGGGGCTGGCGGGAGGGCTTACGAGCAGTACTTC.

This chain's CDR3 is CASSLFPYNEQFF. The CDR3 DNA reads as TGTGCCAGCAGTTTATTCCCTTACAATGAGCAGTTCTTC. This rearrangement joins TRBV28 to TRBJ2-1; no reliable D call. Trimming shortened V by 1 base and J by 4 bases, and 5 bases separated the two germline ends. Per the germline V gene, CDR1 is MDHEN and CDR2 is SYDVKM. The CDR3 length is 13 residues.

This chain uses TRBV7-3 with TRBJ2-7; D unclear. Looked up from germline, CDR1 is SGHTA and CDR2 is FQGTGA. V shed 5 bases and J shed 6 bases, with 20 bases lying between them. This CDR3 has 15 amino acids. The CDR3 nucleotides are TGTGCCAGCAGCCGATCGAACATCCCTGGCAGCGAGCAGTACTTC. This translates into CASSRSNIPGSEQYF.

This chain joins TRBV9 and TRBJ2-3; 12 nucleotides line up with TRBD2. The CDR3 totals 17 residues. Per germline, CDR1 SGDLS and CDR2 YYNGEE. V lost 4 bases to trimming and J lost 2 bases; unmatched junction nucleotides: 8. CDR3 DNA: TGTGCCAGCAGCCCAGGGAGGACTAGCGGGGTCACAGATACGCAGTATTTT. Protein sequence: CASSPGRTSGVTDTQYF.

The chain is built from TRBV6-4 and TRBJ2-3, with D unresolved. V was shortened by 2 bases and J by 6 bases, with 9 bases between the two germline ends. The CDR3 extends over 13 amino acids. In germline, CDR1 is MRHNA, CDR2 SNTAGT. In DNA, the CDR3 is TGTGCCAGCAGTGACGGTCTTTCTGATACGCAGTATTTT. It encodes CASSDGLSDTQYF.

The count of this clone is one. J is TRBJ2-7 and V is TRBV13; D gene uncertain. The V and J ends lost 2 bases and 4 bases respectively, with 9 bases between them. This CDR3 comprises 13 residues. Germline CDR1 is PRHDT and CDR2 is FYEKMQ (reference sequence). As DNA, the CDR3 is TGTGCCAGCAGCTTATTAGAACAGTACGAGCAGTACTTC. Protein: CASSLLEQYEQYF.

The V gene is TRBV28, the J gene TRBJ1-1; 7 bases agree with TRBD1. Trimming took 6 bases from V and 1 from J; bases not matched to a gene: 8. Germline V lookup: CDR1 MDHEN, CDR2 SYDVKM. The CDR3 length is 15 residues. In DNA, the CDR3 is TGTGCCAGCAGCCGGGCCGGGACAGAGAACACTGAAGCTTTCTTT. It encodes CASSRAGTENTEAFF.

The chain couples TRBV6-1 to TRBJ2-1, with D perhaps TRBD1 (6 bases). V was cut by 8 bases and J by 3 bases, with 14 bases left in between. The germline V gene encodes CDR1 MNHNS and CDR2 SASEGT. The CDR3 consists of 14 residues. In DNA form, the CDR3 reads TGTGCCAGCGGAGCAGGGGTTAGCTACAATGAGCAGTTCTTC. It codes for CASGAGVSYNEQFF.

The rearrangement uses TRBV28 and TRBJ1-4; D unclear. V dropped 1 base and J dropped 7 bases, with 13 bases sitting between them. Germline CDR1 reads MDHEN; CDR2 reads SYDVKM. The CDR3 length is 15 residues. The CDR3 is CASSLSGFSGEKLFF. CDR3 DNA: TGTGCCAGCAGTTTATCTGGCTTTTCGGGTGAAAAACTGTTTTTT.

This rearrangement joins TRBV19 to TRBJ2-3, with 12 bases identical to TRBD2. Trimming took 3 bases from V and 6 from J; bases not matched to a gene: 4. This CDR3 contains 15 residues. CDR1 LNHDA and CDR2 SQIVND come from the germline V gene (reference sequence). CDR3 protein: CASSMGLAGADTQYF. CDR3 nucleotide sequence: TGTGCCAGTAGTATGGGACTAGCGGGCGCGGATACGCAGTATTTT.

Note on this clone: Other DNA sequences from this sample encode an identical CDR3 as well. The chain has TRBV5-1 and TRBJ1-1; 9 nucleotides align to TRBD1. After removal of 4 bases from V and 1 base from J, the junction contained 5 bases not matched to a gene. Germline CDR1 and CDR2: SGHRS and YFSETQ. CDR3 size: 15 residues. CDR3 sequence reads: CASSRSTGGNTEAFF. The CDR3 nucleotides read TGCGCCAGCAGCCGTTCGACAGGGGGGAACACTGAAGCTTTCTTT.

This sequence joins TRBV9 and TRBJ2-3, with unresolved D. Trimming removed 0 bases at V and 5 bases at J, with 13 bases between. CDR1 SGDLS and CDR2 YYNGEE come from the germline V gene. The CDR3 is 15 amino acids. The CDR3 DNA follows: TGTGCCAGCAGCGTAGCTCCGGCTACGGGAGATACGCAGTATTTT. Translating it yields CASSVAPATGDTQYF. The whole variable domain, filled in from reference TRBV9 and TRBJ2-3, reads DSGVTQTPKHLITATGQRVTLRCSPRSGDLSVYWYQQSLDQGLQFLIQYYNGEERAKGNILERFSAQQFPDLHSELNLSSLELGDSALYFCASSVAPATGDTQYFGPGTRLTVL.

The V gene is TRBV11-1, the J gene TRBJ2-1; 10 bases line up with TRBD2. Per germline, CDR1 SGHAT and CDR2 FQDESV (reference sequence). Germline trimming cut 5 bases from V and 5 bases from J; bases unmatched to any gene: 6. CDR3 length equals 15 residues. This chain's CDR3 is CASSQSGRGDNEQFF. In DNA, the CDR3 is TGTGCCAGCAGCCAAAGCGGGAGGGGTGACAATGAGCAGTTCTTC. The complete variable domain, with remaining parts taken from reference TRBV11-1 and TRBJ2-1, reads EAEVAQSPRYKITEKSQAVAFWCDPISGHATLYWYRQILGQGPELLVQFQDESVVDDSQLPKDRFSAERLKGVDSTLKIQPAELGDSAMYLCASSQSGRGDNEQFFGPGTRLTVL.

This clone has a single count. V usage is TRBV18 and J usage is TRBJ2-5; no reliable D call. The germline V and J ends were trimmed by 3 bases and 2 bases, with 16 bases remaining between them. Germline loops: CDR1 KGHSH, CDR2 LQKENI. The CDR3 runs to 16 residues. CDR3 amino acids: CASSPTPSSTQETQYF. In DNA form, the CDR3 reads TGTGCCAGCTCACCCACCCCCTCAAGCACACAAGAGACCCAGTACTTC.